The 27 T cell receptor beta chains given below trace back to one sample, sequenced in a study of blood T cells in healthy people across ages. Primers used in a second PCR of roughly 7 to 12 cycles were a sample-barcoded 5' primer and a J-beta primer mix. TCRdb independently ran MiXCR on the 5' RACE reads; one entry per CDR3 protein. The data hold approximately 490,000 distinct CDR3 sequences, with more than 20% observed a single time. This sample was also put to use in a study of T cells of mothers and their children.

The sequencing input was blood. Receptors originate from a boy between 5 and 17 years old in good health.

This clonotype was picked up many times. This chain joins TRBV18 and TRBJ2-1, with D unclear. CDR3 length equals 15 residues. Trimming took off 4 bases at V and 0 bases at J, with 10 bases between the two ends. Per the germline V gene, CDR1 is KGHSH and CDR2 is LQKENI. The CDR3 loop is CASSLTRSSYNEQFF. As DNA, the CDR3 is TGTGCCAGCTCACTAACGCGGAGCTCCTACAATGAGCAGTTCTTC.

This clonotype was counted between two and nine times. The gene calls are TRBV15 and TRBJ2-5, with no clear D. This CDR3 is 15 amino acids long. The germline V gene has CDR1 LNHNV and CDR2 YYDKDF (reference sequence). V lost 3 bases to trimming and J lost 5 bases, with 16 bases between them. CDR3 DNA: TGTGCCACCAGCAGTCCCCTCCCCGGGCAGGAGACCCAGTACTTC. Translation gives CATSSPLPGQETQYF. Filled out from reference TRBV15 and TRBJ2-5, the complete variable domain reads DAMVIQNPRYQVTQFGKPVTLSCSQTLNHNVMYWYQQKSSQAPKLLFHYYDKDFNNEADTPDNFQSRRPNTSFCFLDIRSPGLGDTAMYLCATSSPLPGQETQYFGPGTRLLVL.

The gene calls are TRBV24-1 and TRBJ1-1; tentatively, D is TRBD1 (5 bases). V was shortened by 3 bases and J by 1 base, with 8 bases between the two germline ends. Per germline, CDR1 KGHDR and CDR2 SFDVKD. The CDR3 totals 14 residues. The CDR3 DNA is TGTGCCACCAGTGATCCCAGGGAGAACACTGAAGCTTTCTTT. Protein: CATSDPRENTEAFF.

The chain is built from TRBV6-1 and TRBJ1-2, with D uncertain. The V gene lost 4 bases and the J gene lost 1 base, with 13 bases spanning the gap. There are 15 residues in the CDR3. Germline CDR1 MNHNS, CDR2 SASEGT. The CDR3 nucleotides are TGTGCCAGCAGTGGGCGCCGAATAATTAACTATGGCTACACCTTC. Translated, it gives CASSGRRIINYGYTF.

The chain joins TRBV6-6 to TRBJ1-3, with D unclear. The CDR3 consists of 15 residues. Germline values: CDR1 MNHNY, CDR2 SVGAGI (reference sequence). V was trimmed by 3 bases and J by 2 bases, leaving 11 bases between them. The CDR3 is CASSYRTDTGNTIYF. As DNA, the CDR3 is TGTGCCAGCAGTTATCGGACTGATACTGGAAACACCATATATTTT.

This clonotype has ten or more counts. This chain links TRBV29-1 with TRBJ2-5, with 11 nucleotides matching TRBD1. The V gene end was trimmed by 5 bases and the J gene end by 4 bases; junction bases not matched to a gene: 6. The CDR3 runs to 14 residues. Germline V gives CDR1 SQVTM, CDR2 ANQGSEA. This chain's CDR3 is CSVLPGQGGETQYF. Here the CDR3 DNA reads TGCAGCGTTCTCCCGGGACAGGGGGGAGAGACCCAGTACTTC.

This sequence joins TRBV4-3 and TRBJ1-6, with D possibly being TRBD1 (5 bases). Trimming took 0 bases from V and 5 from J, leaving 11 bases between them. There are 16 residues in the CDR3. Germline V CDR1 and CDR2: LGHNA, YSLEER. This CDR3 reads CASSQEPGPDNSPLHF. The CDR3 region has the DNA TGCGCCAGCAGCCAAGAGCCGGGGCCAGATAATTCACCCCTCCACTTT.

This clonotype was detected a few times. The chain recombines TRBV5-1 with TRBJ2-5; D tentatively reads TRBD1 or TRBD2 (6 bases each). The DNA end is a closer match to TRBJ2-1, so the J assignment may be wrong. The CDR3 loop spans 15 amino acids. CDR1 is SGHRS and CDR2 is YFSETQ in the germline V gene. CDR3 amino acids: CASSLGGLGYNEQFF. As DNA, the CDR3 is TGCGCCAGCAGCCTAGGGGGGCTGGGTTACAATGAGCAGTTCTTC.

The V call is TRBV4-1, the J call TRBJ1-4; D is unclear. CDR3 length: 15 residues. The V gene lost 0 bases and the J gene lost 7 bases, with 12 bases spanning the gap. Germline V gene sequence: CDR1 MGHRA, CDR2 YSYEKL. CDR3 DNA sequence: TGCGCCAGCAGCCAAGATCTGGGAGGTGGTGAAAAACTGTTTTTT. This sequence encodes CASSQDLGGGEKLFF.

CDR3 region: CASSLWGRGNQPQHF. The CDR3 nucleotides read TGTGCCAGCAGTTTATGGGGGCGCGGCAATCAGCCCCAGCATTTT. This chain joins TRBV27 and TRBJ1-5; tentatively, D is TRBD1 (6 bases). Trimming removed 1 base at V and 2 bases at J, with 9 bases between. The CDR3 totals 15 residues. The germline V gene has CDR1 MNHEY and CDR2 SMNVEV (reference sequence).

The chain has TRBV15 and TRBJ2-3, with 14 positions matching TRBD2. Germline V gene lookup returns CDR1 LNHNV and CDR2 YYDKDF (reference sequence). After removal of 3 bases from V and 4 bases from J, the junction contained 9 bases not matched to a gene. This CDR3 comprises 18 residues. CDR3 DNA sequence: TGTGCCACCAGCAGGTCGGGACTAGCGGGAGTAAGGTCAGATACGCAGTATTTT. Translating gives CATSRSGLAGVRSDTQYF.

The chain recombines TRBV6-5 with TRBJ1-2; a weak D match, TRBD1 (5 bases). Deletions cut 2 bases from V and 4 bases from J, with 8 bases between. The CDR3 totals 13 residues. The germline V gene has CDR1 MNHEY and CDR2 SVGAGI. The CDR3 DNA reads as TGTGCCAGCAGTTACGGGGGGTTCTATGGCTACACCTTC. Its protein product is CASSYGGFYGYTF.

The chain carries TRBV14 and TRBJ2-1; 7 bases are shared with TRBD2. Trimming took 4 bases from V and 2 from J; bases not matched to a gene: 5. Germline V gene sequence: CDR1 SGHDN, CDR2 FVKESK. CDR3 length: 15 amino acids. CDR3 nucleotides: TGTGCCAGCAGCCTTTGGGGGGGTCCCTACAATGAGCAGTTCTTC. Its translation: CASSLWGGPYNEQFF.

The sample holds many counts of this clonotype. The CDR3 nucleotides are TGTGCCAGCTTTCCGGGACAGGTACGAGAAAAACTGTTTTTT. Its translation is CASFPGQVREKLFF. This chain uses TRBV28 with TRBJ1-4; 8 bases agree with TRBD1. CDR1 and CDR2 (germline): MDHEN, SYDVKM. The CDR3 runs 14 residues. V was clipped by 8 bases and J by 8 bases; unmatched bases: 10. The full variable domain, in which reference TRBV28 and TRBJ1-4 provide the parts outside the CDR3, is DVKVTQSSRYLVKRTGEKVFLECVQDMDHENMFWYRQDPGLGLRLIYFSYDVKMKEKGDIPEGYSVSREKKERFSLILESASTNQTSMYLCASFPGQVREKLFFGSGTQLSVL.

This clonotype turned up a few times. The V gene is TRBV7-2, the J gene TRBJ2-1, with D unclear. Germline lookup yields CDR1 SGHTA and CDR2 FQGNSA. V was trimmed by 1 base and J by 3 bases, leaving 16 bases between them. The CDR3 covers 17 residues. The CDR3 protein is CASSLDVGIVGYNEQFF. The CDR3 region has the DNA TGTGCCAGCAGCTTAGACGTCGGTATTGTGGGCTACAATGAGCAGTTCTTC.

V gene TRBV18 combines with J gene TRBJ2-7; 8 nucleotides align to TRBD1. The CDR3 extends over 15 amino acids. V was clipped by 3 bases and J by 3 bases; unmatched bases: 7. Germline values: CDR1 KGHSH, CDR2 LQKENI. CDR3 nucleotide sequence: TGTGCCAGCTCACCGCCGGGACAGGCGCTCTACGAGCAGTACTTC. Protein sequence: CASSPPGQALYEQYF.

The chain uses TRBV29-1 and TRBJ2-3; D may be TRBD1 (5 bases). The CDR3 spans 14 residues. CDR1 SQVTM and CDR2 ANQGSEA come from the germline V gene. The germline V and J ends were trimmed by 4 bases and 0 bases, with 11 bases remaining between them. The CDR3 loop reads CSVGWGVSTDTQYF. DNA for the CDR3: TGCAGCGTTGGATGGGGCGTCAGCACAGATACGCAGTATTTT.

The rearrangement joins TRBV7-2 to TRBJ2-7; 10 bases line up with TRBD2. This CDR3 contains 18 residues. Per germline, CDR1 SGHTA and CDR2 FQGNSA. The V gene end was trimmed by 1 base and the J gene end by 0 bases; junction bases not matched to a gene: 9. This chain's CDR3 is CASSLEASGGVSSYEQYF. In DNA, the CDR3 is TGTGCCAGCAGCTTAGAGGCTAGCGGGGGCGTGAGCTCCTACGAGCAGTACTTC.

The chain links TRBV5-6 to TRBJ1-2, with 7 positions matching TRBD1. J was trimmed by 4 bases and V by 2 bases; bases with no gene match: 11. This CDR3 is built from 16 residues. Germline assignment: CDR1 SGHDT and CDR2 YYEEEE. The CDR3 region is CASSFESSDRAYGYTF. The CDR3 DNA follows: TGTGCCAGCAGCTTCGAGAGTTCAGACAGGGCCTATGGCTACACCTTC.

CDR3 in amino acids: CSARLTGRSYEQYF. CDR3 bases: TGCAGTGCTAGATTGACGGGACGGAGCTACGAGCAGTACTTC. The chain is built from TRBV20-1 and TRBJ2-7; the D call may be TRBD1 or TRBD2 (5 bases each). This CDR3 spans 14 amino acids. V was cut by 2 bases and J by 3 bases, with 14 bases left in between. Per the germline V gene, CDR1 is DFQATT and CDR2 is SNEGSKA (reference sequence).

This clonotype was recorded a few times. This sequence joins TRBV28 and TRBJ1-5; D might be TRBD1 (5 bases). The CDR3 consists of 15 residues. Trimming cost V 7 bases and J 6 bases, with 19 bases left between them. Germline loops: CDR1 MDHEN, CDR2 SYDVKM. CDR3 in DNA: TGTGCCAGCAAGAAGTGGGGCGGGGAGGGTCAGCCCCAGCATTTT. Its translation is CASKKWGGEGQPQHF.

This chain links TRBV28 with TRBJ1-2; D is unresolved. The CDR3 runs to 14 residues. V lost 3 bases and J 8 bases, leaving 16 bases between the germline ends. Looked up from germline, CDR1 is MDHEN and CDR2 is SYDVKM. CDR3 sequence reads: CASSFTGIPWGYTF. The CDR3 DNA reads TGTGCCAGCAGTTTTACGGGGATTCCGTGGGGCTACACCTTC.

In regard to this clonotype: A junction boundary mismatches the germline segment, possibly from a read error. This sequence joins TRBV28 and TRBJ2-5; D not certain. Per germline, CDR1 MDHEN and CDR2 SYDVKM. This CDR3 region has 12 residues. The chain's CDR3 is CASSPFVNEQLF. DNA for the CDR3: TGTGCCAGCAGTCCCTTCGTCAATGAGCAGCTCTTC.

The V gene is TRBV12-3 or TRBV12-4, the J gene TRBJ2-1; the D call may be TRBD1 or TRBD2 (5 bases each). The V end lost 8 bases, the J end lost 7 bases, and 21 bases lay between the germline ends. The CDR3 contains 15 residues. DNA for the CDR3: TGTGCCAGCCGCCCCTGGGACGGATACGGGAATGAGCAGTTCTTC. This encodes CASRPWDGYGNEQFF.

This chain uses TRBV20-1 with TRBJ2-1; D perhaps matches TRBD2 (7 bases). CDR1 DFQATT and CDR2 SNEGSKA come from the germline V gene (reference sequence). V gave up 0 bases and J gave up 3 bases, with 12 bases separating them. The CDR3 totals 15 residues. CDR3 sequence reads: CSARDGRGDYNEQFF. Here the CDR3 DNA reads TGCAGTGCTAGAGATGGGAGGGGGGACTACAATGAGCAGTTCTTC.

J is TRBJ2-3 and V is TRBV20-1, with D uncertain. The germline V gene has CDR1 DFQATT and CDR2 SNEGSKA (reference sequence). The length of the CDR3 is 12 residues. With 1 base removed from V and 4 bases from J, the gap between germline ends came to 6 bases. The CDR3 DNA follows: TGCAGTGCTAGAGTTCAAGCAGATACGCAGTATTTT. This encodes CSARVQADTQYF.

The chain has TRBV4-2 and TRBJ2-7; D call uncertain. CDR1 and CDR2 (germline): LGHNA, YNFKEQ. Trimming shortened V by 0 bases and J by 6 bases, and 9 bases separated the two germline ends. There are 13 residues in the CDR3. Here the CDR3 DNA reads TGTGCCAGCAGCCAAGACCGCCGGAGCGAGCAGTACTTC. Residues: CASSQDRRSEQYF.